This passage covers 26 T cell receptor beta chains from one sample sequenced in a study of technical replicates of blood from several donors (dated by TCRdb to about 2017). Libraries were made using the immunoSEQ multiplex PCR assay. Imported from immuneACCESS, the table was reduced by TCRdb to in-frame sequences with V and J called. These copies leave out some clones; in studies compared against another copy, an unresolved V gene accounts for under half, and the cause of the remainder is not known. Within this sample are 95,000 to 100,000 clones, with 96% of them counted one time only. Around 0.2% of the sample goes to the ten largest clones. The sequenced sample consisted of T cells isolated from PBMCs. These TCRs come from a human donor in good health.

Here the CDR3 DNA reads TGTGCCAGCAGCGTAGGGGGGTGGGGGCGAACCCCCTACGAGCAGTACTTC. It translates to CASSVGGWGRTPYEQYF. The chain couples TRBV9 to TRBJ2-7, with a possible D match to TRBD1 (6 bases). The ends were cut back, 0 bases at V and 2 bases at J, with 18 bases in the middle. The CDR3 runs 17 residues. Germline V gene lookup returns CDR1 SGDLS and CDR2 YYNGEE.

This chain connects TRBV6-4 to TRBJ2-3; the D gene is possibly TRBD1 (5 bases). V lost 6 bases and J 3 bases, leaving 10 bases between the germline ends. Germline V CDR1 and CDR2: MRHNA, SNTAGT. This CDR3 contains 13 residues. This CDR3 reads CASRMSGTDTQYF. DNA for the CDR3: TGTGCCAGCAGAATGTCAGGGACAGATACGCAGTATTTT.

The genes are TRBV7-6 and TRBJ1-2, with 10 bases fitting TRBD1. Trimming at V came to 7 bases and at J to 2 bases, leaving 16 bases not matched to a gene. CDR1 is SGHVS, CDR2 FNYEAQ, per germline. This CDR3 comprises 18 residues. Here the CDR3 reads CASTPTLGGGQGNYGYTF. As DNA, the CDR3 is TGTGCCAGCACCCCGACACTAGGGGGGGGACAGGGGAACTATGGCTACACCTTC.

The chain employs TRBV5-1 and TRBJ1-5; 7 bases align to TRBD1. Looked up from germline, CDR1 is SGHRS and CDR2 is YFSETQ. The CDR3 has 15 amino acids. Trimming at V came to 0 bases and at J to 8 bases, leaving 8 bases not matched to a gene. The CDR3: CASSLGDRIMEPQHF. Here the CDR3 DNA reads TGCGCCAGCAGCTTGGGGGACAGAATCATGGAGCCCCAGCATTTT.

This clone was seen once. The chain has TRBV6-5 and TRBJ1-1; D is ambiguous. The CDR3 totals 13 residues. CDR1 is MNHEY and CDR2 is SVGAGI in the germline V gene. V was trimmed by 6 bases and J by 1 base, leaving 9 bases between them. CDR3 nucleotide sequence: TGTGCCAGCAGACCCACAGAGAACACTGAAGCTTTCTTT. Amino acid sequence: CASRPTENTEAFF.

The rearrangement links TRBV6-1 to TRBJ1-1; D is unclear. The V and J ends lost 6 bases and 0 bases respectively, with 11 bases between them. The CDR3 has 14 residues. Germline loops: CDR1 MNHNS, CDR2 SASEGT. For the CDR3, the DNA is TGTGCCAGCAGCACCCGGGAGGTGAACACTGAAGCTTTCTTT. Translating it yields CASSTREVNTEAFF.

The rearrangement joins TRBV7-6 to TRBJ2-7; perhaps TRBD1 as D (6 bases). CDR1 and CDR2 (germline): SGHVS, FNYEAQ. V gave up 0 bases and J gave up 0 bases, with 15 bases separating them. The CDR3 runs 17 residues. The CDR3: CASSLAPDSYHSYEQYF. CDR3 in DNA: TGTGCCAGCAGCTTAGCCCCGGACAGCTACCACTCCTACGAGCAGTACTTC.

The genes are TRBV6-1 and TRBJ1-1; tentatively, D is TRBD1 (5 bases). The V gene lost 3 bases and the J gene lost 11 bases, with 10 bases spanning the gap. CDR3 length: 11 residues. In germline, CDR1 is MNHNS, CDR2 SASEGT. The CDR3 DNA reads TGTGCCAGCAGTGACCAGGGTCGGGCTTTCTTT. Translated: CASSDQGRAFF.

This chain joins TRBV4-1 and TRBJ1-1, with TRBD1 as a possible D gene (5 bases). Trimming pared 4 bases from V and 0 bases from J, leaving 18 bases between. The germline V gene encodes CDR1 MGHRA and CDR2 YSYEKL. This CDR3 region has 17 residues. This chain's CDR3 is CASSPLGRQPMNTEAFF. The DNA of the CDR3 is TGCGCCAGCAGCCCATTGGGGCGACAACCTATGAACACTGAAGCTTTCTTT.

The chain recombines TRBV2 with TRBJ1-1; 7 bases are shared with TRBD1. V lost 6 bases to trimming and J lost 5 bases; unmatched junction nucleotides: 9. The CDR3 runs to 14 residues. Germline values: CDR1 SNHLY, CDR2 FYNNEI. The CDR3 loop is CASRDAMGQTEAFF. CDR3 nucleotides: TGTGCCAGCAGGGATGCGATGGGACAGACTGAAGCTTTCTTT.

CDR3 region: CASSFSDRGQINSPLHF. CDR3 DNA: TGTGCCAGCAGCTTTTCTGACCGAGGACAGATTAATTCACCCCTCCACTTT. The V gene is TRBV7-9, the J gene TRBJ1-6; perhaps TRBD1 as D (6 bases). This CDR3 contains 17 residues. Trimming took off 3 bases at V and 6 bases at J, with 18 bases between the two ends. Per the germline V gene, CDR1 is SEHNR and CDR2 is FQNEAQ (reference sequence).

This clone has only a few counts. This chain uses TRBV29-1 with TRBJ2-5, with TRBD1 matching over 8 bases. This CDR3 region has 13 residues. The ends lost 6 bases at V and 5 bases at J; junction bases unmatched: 8. CDR1 and CDR2 from the germline V gene are SQVTM and ANQGSEA. CDR3 amino acids: CSVRTGSWETQYF. The CDR3 DNA sequence: TGCAGCGTCCGGACAGGGTCTTGGGAGACCCAGTACTTC.

This clone was detected only once. V usage is TRBV7-9 and J usage is TRBJ2-1, with D perhaps TRBD2 (6 bases). The CDR3 sequence is 15 residues long. The germline V gene encodes CDR1 SEHNR and CDR2 FQNEAQ (reference sequence). V gave up 3 bases and J gave up 7 bases, with 16 bases separating them. The CDR3 reads CASSFRLAPTNEQFF. As DNA, the CDR3 is TGTGCCAGCAGCTTTCGTCTAGCGCCTACAAATGAGCAGTTCTTC.

The chain joins TRBV19 to TRBJ2-1, with 10 nucleotides matching TRBD1. Trimming removed 3 bases from V and 8 bases from J; junction bases left unmatched: 7. CDR1 and CDR2 from the germline V gene are LNHDA and SQIVND (reference sequence). This CDR3 has 15 residues. DNA of the CDR3: TGTGCCAGTAGTATGGGACAGGGGAAGTGGGATGAGCAGTTCTTC. Protein: CASSMGQGKWDEQFF.

The chain employs TRBV4-2 and TRBJ2-5; no reliable D call. The V gene lost 3 bases and the J gene lost 5 bases, with 10 bases spanning the gap. CDR1 is LGHNA, CDR2 YNFKEQ, per germline. The CDR3 length is 13 residues. As DNA, the CDR3 is TGTGCCAGCAGCCAGAGAGGATTGGAGACCCAGTACTTC. Translated, it gives CASSQRGLETQYF.

This clone was recorded only once. This chain uses TRBV4-1 with TRBJ2-5; tentative D call: TRBD1 (6 bases). The closer fit of TRBJ2-7 to the DNA end suggests the J call may be wrong. The CDR3 sequence is 16 residues long. Germline CDR1 reads MGHRA; CDR2 reads YSYEKL. CDR3 in DNA: TGCGCCAGCAGCCAAAGACAGGCCGTAGGTTCCTACGAGCAGTACTTC. This sequence encodes CASSQRQAVGSYEQYF.

This CDR3 is CASSSDSYSPLHF. The CDR3, as DNA: TGCGCCAGCAGCTCGGACAGTTATTCACCCCTCCACTTT. The chain uses TRBV5-1 and TRBJ1-6, with D perhaps TRBD1 (6 bases). Per germline, CDR1 SGHRS and CDR2 YFSETQ. Trimming removed 3 bases from V and 8 bases from J, with 9 bases in between. The CDR3 runs 13 residues.

The chain has TRBV2 and TRBJ1-5; the D gene is possibly TRBD1 (5 bases). This CDR3 has 17 amino acids. Germline CDR1 reads SNHLY; CDR2 reads FYNNEI. Trimming shortened V by 5 bases and J by 2 bases, and 19 bases separated the two germline ends. In DNA form, the CDR3 reads TGTGCCAGCAGTACCCGTCGAGCAGGGCGAGGCAATCAGCCCCAGCATTTT. Its protein product is CASSTRRAGRGNQPQHF.

The rearrangement joins TRBV11-3 to TRBJ2-7; D not certain. This CDR3 contains 13 residues. The V end lost 1 base, the J end lost 3 bases, and 7 bases lay between the germline ends. Looked up from germline, CDR1 is SGHNT and CDR2 is YENEEA. As DNA, the CDR3 is TGTGCCAGCAGCTTAGTGTTCGGCTACGAGCAGTACTTC. It codes for CASSLVFGYEQYF. The full variable domain, completed using reference TRBV11-3 and TRBJ2-7, is EAGVVQSPRYKIIEKKQPVAFWCNPISGHNTLYWYLQNLGQGPELLIRYENEEAVDDSQLPKDRFSAERLKGVDSTLKIQPAELGDSAVYLCASSLVFGYEQYFGPGTRLTVT.

V usage is TRBV7-9 and J usage is TRBJ1-2; D remains ambiguous. The germline gives CDR1 SEHNR, CDR2 FQNEAQ (reference sequence). The ends were cut back, 1 base at V and 8 bases at J, with 11 bases in the middle. The CDR3 covers 13 residues. The DNA of the CDR3 is TGTGCCAGCAGCTTAGATCTTGGGAGAGGCTACACCTTC. This sequence encodes CASSLDLGRGYTF. Full variable domain (remainder filled in from reference TRBV7-9 and TRBJ1-2): DTGVSQNPRHKITKRGQNVTFRCDPISEHNRLYWYRQTLGQGPEFLTYFQNEAQLEKSRLLSDRFSAERPKGSFSTLEIQRTEQGDSAMYLCASSLDLGRGYTFGSGTRLTVV.

This chain uses TRBV11-3 with TRBJ2-5; D is possibly TRBD1 (6 bases). The germline V gene has CDR1 SGHNT and CDR2 YENEEA. The V end lost 4 bases, the J end lost 0 bases, and 12 bases lay between the germline ends. The CDR3 spans 15 residues. The CDR3 here is CASSSGQIDQETQYF. The DNA of the CDR3 is TGTGCCAGCAGCTCCGGACAGATAGACCAAGAGACCCAGTACTTC.

J is TRBJ2-4 and V is TRBV5-1, with 8 bases that match TRBD1. The junction had 3 bases not matched to a gene; V was cut back by 2 bases and J by 2 bases. Germline V gene data show CDR1 as SGHRS and CDR2 as YFSETQ. The CDR3 contains 15 residues. CDR3 bases: TGCGCCAGCAGCTTTACAGGGGGGCCCAAAAACATTCAGTACTTC. Encoded protein: CASSFTGGPKNIQYF.

The chain joins TRBV6-1 to TRBJ1-1; TRBD1 matches at 11 bases. The germline gives CDR1 MNHNS, CDR2 SASEGT. V lost 6 bases and J lost 4; bases outside the gene matches: 7. CDR3 length equals 15 residues. The CDR3 nucleotides are TGTGCCAGCAGAGTCTCCGGGACAGGGGGCACTGAAGCTTTCTTT. Protein product: CASRVSGTGGTEAFF.

This chain joins TRBV29-1 and TRBJ1-1; possible D gene TRBD1, 6 bases. The CDR3 is 12 residues long. The V gene lost 6 bases and the J gene lost 7 bases, with 15 bases spanning the gap. Germline values: CDR1 SQVTM, CDR2 ANQGSEA. The CDR3 nucleotides read TGCAGCGTGTCGGACAGAAATGATGAAGCTTTCTTT. It is translated as CSVSDRNDEAFF.

CDR3 amino acids: CASSRSSGSLRDTQYF. The CDR3 region has the DNA TGTGCCAGCAGCCGGTCTAGCGGGAGCCTTCGAGATACGCAGTATTTT. The chain links TRBV11-3 to TRBJ2-3; 10 bases fit TRBD2. Losses at the gene ends were 5 bases for V and 5 bases for J; bases not matched to a gene: 10. CDR1 is SGHNT and CDR2 is YENEEA in the germline V gene. The CDR3 extends over 16 amino acids.

The chain employs TRBV11-2 and TRBJ1-2; D is perhaps TRBD1 (6 bases). The ends were cut back, 6 bases at V and 2 bases at J, with 19 bases in the middle. This CDR3 spans 16 amino acids. The germline gives CDR1 SGHAT, CDR2 FQNNGV. Written as DNA, the CDR3 is TGTGCCAGCAGTCCGGGGACAACTCAGCCCAACTATGGCTACACCTTC. Its protein is CASSPGTTQPNYGYTF.